The 2 T cell receptor beta chains in this list originate from one sample, sequenced in a study of type 1 and type 2 diabetes patients. Genomic DNA was the PCR template. Multiplex PCR with 30 forward and 13 reverse primers amplified the TCR beta CDR3. One entry per CDR3 protein, called by TCRdb with MiXCR from the multiplex PCR reads. Of 280,000 or so distinct CDR3 sequences detected, around 47% appear once; the ten largest clones hold around 13%. The sequenced sample was peripheral blood mononuclear cells (PBMCs). The receptors were sampled from a man aged 18 to 30 with type 2 diabetes.

The chain recombines TRBV10-2 with TRBJ1-2; tentatively, D is TRBD1 (5 bases). V was trimmed by 6 bases and J by 5 bases, leaving 10 bases between them. The CDR3 has 12 residues. Germline CDR1 and CDR2: WSHSY and SAAADI. CDR3 protein: CASRTEGYGYTF. The CDR3, as DNA: TGCGCCAGCAGGACGGAGGGGTATGGCTACACCTTC.

A few counts support this clonotype. V and J are TRBV7-3 and TRBJ2-3, with 7 bases aligning to TRBD1. Germline CDR1 and CDR2: SGHTA and FQGTGA. V trimming: 6 bases; J trimming: 2 bases; junction bases outside the gene matches: 17. This CDR3 is 18 amino acids long. CDR3 residues: CASSRTQTGRLFTDTQYF. CDR3 in DNA: TGTGCCAGCAGTCGAACCCAGACAGGGCGGTTGTTCACAGATACGCAGTATTTT.